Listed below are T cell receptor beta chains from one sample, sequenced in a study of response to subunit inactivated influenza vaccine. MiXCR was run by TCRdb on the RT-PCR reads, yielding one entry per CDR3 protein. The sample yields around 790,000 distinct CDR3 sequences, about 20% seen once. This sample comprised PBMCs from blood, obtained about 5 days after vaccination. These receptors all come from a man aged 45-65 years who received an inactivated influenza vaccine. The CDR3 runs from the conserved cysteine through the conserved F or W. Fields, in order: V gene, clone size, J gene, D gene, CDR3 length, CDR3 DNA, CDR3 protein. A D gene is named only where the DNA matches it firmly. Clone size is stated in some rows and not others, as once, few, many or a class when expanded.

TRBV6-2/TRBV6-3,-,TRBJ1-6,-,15,TGTGCCAGCAGTTACTTGGACTACGAGAATTCACCCCTCCACTTT,CASSYLDYENSPLHF
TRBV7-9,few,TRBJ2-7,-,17,TGTGCCAGCAGTTGGAGGGGGGACCCAAAGACCTCCTACGAGCAGTACTTC,CASSWRGDPKTSYEQYF
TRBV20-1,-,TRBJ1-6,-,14,TGCAGTGCTAGATCGCAGGGGAATAATTCACCCCTCCACTTT,CSARSQGNNSPLHF
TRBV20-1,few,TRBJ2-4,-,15,TGCAGTGCTAGAGGCGGATACTGGGCCAAAAACATTCAGTACTTC,CSARGGYWAKNIQYF
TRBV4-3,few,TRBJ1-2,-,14,TGCGCCAGCAGCCAAGATTGGGGCGGGGGGGACTACACCTTC,CASSQDWGGGDYTF
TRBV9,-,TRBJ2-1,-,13,TGTGCCAGCAGCGTAGTGTCGGCTAGTGAGCAGTTCTTC,CASSVVSASEQFF
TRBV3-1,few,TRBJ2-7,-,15,TGTGCCAGCAGCCAAGTGTGGAACTGGGAGGACGAGCAGTACTTC,CASSQVWNWEDEQYF
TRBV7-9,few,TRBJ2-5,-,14,TGTGCCAGCAGGCCCCCGGGACTGCAAGAGACCCAGTACTTC,CASRPPGLQETQYF
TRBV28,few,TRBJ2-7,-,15,TGTGCCAGCAGTTTAGACAGGTCCCTCACCTTGGAGCAGTACTTC,CASSLDRSLTLEQYF
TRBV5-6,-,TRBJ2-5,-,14,TGTGCCAGCACTCCTTGGGGGGAACGGAAGACCCAGTACTTC,CASTPWGERKTQYF
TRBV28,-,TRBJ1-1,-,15,TGTGCCAGCAGTTTGATTTACAGATTGAACACTGAAGCTTTCTTT,CASSLIYRLNTEAFF
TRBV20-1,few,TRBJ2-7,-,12,TGCAGTGCTAGAGTGACAGGCTACGAGCAGTACTTC,CSARVTGYEQYF
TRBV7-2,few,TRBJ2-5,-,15,TGTGCCAGCAGCTTAGGCAGGCAGTACCAAGAGACCCAGTACTTC,CASSLGRQYQETQYF
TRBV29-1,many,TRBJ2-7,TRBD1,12,TGCAGCGTTTTCGGACAGGCCTACGAGCAGTACTTC,CSVFGQAYEQYF
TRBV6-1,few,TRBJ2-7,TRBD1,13,TGTGCCAGCAGTACCAGTAAGGGACAGGTCCCGTACTTC,CASSTSKGQVPYF
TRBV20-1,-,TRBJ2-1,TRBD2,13,TGCAGTGCTAGGATCGGACTAGACAATGAGCAGTTCTTC,CSARIGLDNEQFF
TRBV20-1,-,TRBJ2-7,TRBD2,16,TGCAGTGCTAGAGCGGGTCTAAGCGGGATTAGATACGAGCAGTACTTC,CSARAGLSGIRYEQYF
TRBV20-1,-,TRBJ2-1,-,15,TGCAGTGCTTACCGTCTAGCGTACTCCTACAATGAGCAGTTCTTC,CSAYRLAYSYNEQFF
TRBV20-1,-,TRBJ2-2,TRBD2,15,TGCAGTGCTGTTGGACTAGCGGGAGATAGATGGAAGCTGTTTTTT,CSAVGLAGDRWKLFF
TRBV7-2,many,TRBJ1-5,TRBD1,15,TGTGCCAGCAGCCCGTCGGGGTCAGGGGGGCAGCCCCAGCATTTT,CASSPSGSGGQPQHF
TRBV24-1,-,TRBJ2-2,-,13,TGTGCCACCAGACAGATGAACACCGGGGAGCTGTTTTTT,CATRQMNTGELFF
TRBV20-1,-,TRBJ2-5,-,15,TGCAGTGCCCCCCGGAATGCCCGTTTAGGGGAGACCCAGTACTTC,CSAPRNARLGETQYF
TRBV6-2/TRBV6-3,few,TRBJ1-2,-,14,TGTGCCAGCAGTTACGCGCGAAATCTCTATGGCTACACCTTC,CASSYARNLYGYTF
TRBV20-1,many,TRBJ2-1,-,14,TGCAGTGCAGTCGAGCGACAGGTCCGGAATGAGCAGTTCTTC,CSAVERQVRNEQFF
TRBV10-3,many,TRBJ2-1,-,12,TGTGCCACCCGGGTCTCCTACAATGAGCAGTTCTTC,CATRVSYNEQFF
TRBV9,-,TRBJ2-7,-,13,TGTGCCAGCAGCGCCGACGGGAAGGACGAGCAGTACTTC,CASSADGKDEQYF
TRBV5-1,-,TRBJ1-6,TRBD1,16,TGCGCCAGCAGCTTGCGACAGGGGGTCTATAATTCACCCCTCCACTTT,CASSLRQGVYNSPLHF
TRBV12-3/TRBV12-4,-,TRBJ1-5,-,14,TGTGCCAGCAGTTTTTTGGGGGCAGGTCAGCCCCAGCATTTT,CASSFLGAGQPQHF
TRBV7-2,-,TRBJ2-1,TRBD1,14,TGTGCCAGCAGCCGAGCACAGGGGTACAATGAGCAGTTCTTC,CASSRAQGYNEQFF
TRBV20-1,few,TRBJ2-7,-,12,TGCAGTGCTAGTCGGGACCTCTACGAGCAGTACTTC,CSASRDLYEQYF
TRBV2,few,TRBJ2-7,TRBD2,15,TGTGCCAGCAGTGAAATCGGTCTAGCGGGGAACGAGCAGTACTTC,CASSEIGLAGNEQYF
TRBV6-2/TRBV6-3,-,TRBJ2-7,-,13,TGTGCCAGCACCTCGACAGGGAGGTACGAGCAGTACTTC,CASTSTGRYEQYF
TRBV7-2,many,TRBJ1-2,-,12,TGTGCCAGCAGCTTAGACCGGGAAGGCTACACCTTC,CASSLDREGYTF
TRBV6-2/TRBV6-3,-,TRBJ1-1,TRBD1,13,TGTGCCAGCAGTTACTCGACAGGGTCTGAAGCTTTCTTT,CASSYSTGSEAFF
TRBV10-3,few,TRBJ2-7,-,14,TGTGCCAGCACAACCGGGACTCCGCCCTACGAGCAGTACTTC,CASTTGTPPYEQYF
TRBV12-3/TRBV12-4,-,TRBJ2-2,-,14,TGTGCCAGCAGTTTTCCCTATAGCACCGGGGAGCTGTTTTTT,CASSFPYSTGELFF
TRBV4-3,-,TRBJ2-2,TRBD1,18,TGCGCCAGCAGCCAAGATAGGAGCGGACAGGGTGGGACCGGGGAGCTGTTTTTT,CASSQDRSGQGGTGELFF
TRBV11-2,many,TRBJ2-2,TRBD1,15,TGTGCCAGCAGCAGTGGGACAGTCGGTCCCGGGGAGCTGTTTTTT,CASSSGTVGPGELFF
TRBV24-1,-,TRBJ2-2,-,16,TGTGCCACCAGTGATAAGGGACGAATTTACACCGGGGAGCTGTTTTTT,CATSDKGRIYTGELFF
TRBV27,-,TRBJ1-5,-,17,TGTGCCAGCAGCGCGACTTCTTACTCTCGGAGCAATCAGCCCCAGCATTTT,CASSATSYSRSNQPQHF
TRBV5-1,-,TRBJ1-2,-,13,TGCGCCAGCAGCTTGGGAGGGAAGAATGGCTACACCTTC,CASSLGGKNGYTF
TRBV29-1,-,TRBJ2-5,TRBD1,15,TGCAGCGTTGCCGGACCGGGACAGATGCGAGAGACCCAGTACTTC,CSVAGPGQMRETQYF
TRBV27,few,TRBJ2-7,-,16,TGTGCCAGCAGTTTATCGATCGGGTTAGGGTCCTACGAGCAGTACTTC,CASSLSIGLGSYEQYF
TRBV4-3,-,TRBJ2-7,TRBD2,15,TGCGCCAGCAGCCACCTTAGCGGGGAGGACTACGAGCAGTACTTC,CASSHLSGEDYEQYF
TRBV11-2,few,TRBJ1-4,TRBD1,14,TGTGCCAGCAGCTTAGCCAGGACAGGCGAAAAACTGTTTTTT,CASSLARTGEKLFF
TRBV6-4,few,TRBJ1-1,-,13,TGTGCCAGCAGTGAACAGGAAAGGACTGAAGCTTTCTTT,CASSEQERTEAFF
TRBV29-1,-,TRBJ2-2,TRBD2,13,TGCAGCGTCAGCGGGAGTCACACCGGGGAGCTGTTTTTT,CSVSGSHTGELFF
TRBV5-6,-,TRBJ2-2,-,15,TGTGCCAGCAGCTTGGACCTATCTAACACCGGGGAGCTGTTTTTT,CASSLDLSNTGELFF
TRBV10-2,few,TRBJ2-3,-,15,TGCGCCAGCAGTGAAACCCCGGACCTTCCAGATACGCAGTATTTT,CASSETPDLPDTQYF
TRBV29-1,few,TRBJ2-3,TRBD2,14,TGCAGCGTTGGACTAGCGAGCAGCACAGATACGCAGTATTTT,CSVGLASSTDTQYF
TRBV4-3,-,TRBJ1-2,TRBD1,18,TGCGCCAGCAGCCAAGTCGGGCTCCCGGGACAGGGGGCGCAGAGCTACACCTTC,CASSQVGLPGQGAQSYTF
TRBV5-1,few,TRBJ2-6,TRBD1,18,TGCGCCAGCAGCCCCCGGACAGGGGGAAGCTCTGGGGCCAACGTCCTGACTTTC,CASSPRTGGSSGANVLTF
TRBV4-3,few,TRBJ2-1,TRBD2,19,TGCGCCAGCAGCCAAGCGGATCCGGGTAGCGGGAGCACCAACAATGAGCAGTTCTTC,CASSQADPGSGSTNNEQFF